This T cell receptor beta chain emerged from a study of blood T cell repertoires in COVID-19. V shed 4 bases and J shed 7 bases, with 19 bases lying between them. CDR1 is LNHDA and CDR2 is SQIVND in the germline V gene (reference sequence). This CDR3 has 16 residues. In the original workflow: From reference gene primer amplification, estimates of nucleated cell counts were derived. Only in-frame clones appear in the TCRdb table, and some are missing; sequencing was by immunoSEQ multiplex PCR. The V and J calls and clone size come from that table; D and trimming were worked out from the DNA. This table holds about 180,000 clones, around four fifths found once.

V usage is TRBV19 and J usage is TRBJ1-4; a possible D gene is TRBD1 (5 bases). The receptor was derived from a woman in her 70s with COVID-19, enrolled during active disease. What was sequenced was peripheral blood. Written as DNA, the CDR3 is TGTGCCAGTAGTACATCCTTAGGCCACGGGGGTGAAAAACTGTTTTTT. It translates to CASSTSLGHGGEKLFF.